This T cell receptor beta chain was retrieved from a study of shared clonotypes between healthy human individuals. Looking at the study overall: Contributing individuals were a couple of females and three males aged 18 to 49. The study's findings and limits: Sequencing depth was a factor that was expected to affect clonotype sharing among donors.

As regards this clone: Antigen specificity is unknown.

The healthy adult donors were HIV-negative and reported no recent acute infections or vaccinations. Samples underwent the assay at deep level. TCRdb keeps only in-frame clones here, not all; method: immunoSEQ multiplex PCR. Of about 99,000 clones listed, around half are singletons. CDR3 length: 15 residues. Germline lookup yields CDR1 SGDLS and CDR2 YYNGEE. The ends lost 1 base at V and 1 base at J; junction bases unmatched: 1. The material sequenced was PBMCs. The sequence was collected from a woman in her thirties or forties in good health. Some clones in this sample may be carry-over from other donors' samples. This chain joins TRBV9 and TRBJ1-5; TRBD1 aligns across 8 bases. The CDR3 loop is CASSVTGGSNQPQHF. The CDR3 nucleotides are TGTGCCAGCAGCGTAACAGGGGGGAGCAATCAGCCCCAGCATTTT. Using reference TRBV9 and TRBJ1-5 for the parts outside the CDR3, the full variable domain is DSGVTQTPKHLITATGQRVTLRCSPRSGDLSVYWYQQSLDQGLQFLIQYYNGEERAKGNILERFSAQQFPDLHSELNLSSLELGDSALYFCASSVTGGSNQPQHFGDGTRLSIL.